Below are 14 T cell receptor beta chains sequenced from a single sample in a study of T cell changes during pregnancy in multiple sclerosis. Only in-frame clones appear in the TCRdb table, and some are missing; sequencing was by immunoSEQ multiplex PCR. The data show tens of thousands of clones, with roughly 92% seen just once and about 0.99% held by the top ten. The sample was peripheral blood, taken after pregnancy. The receptors were sampled from a female donor with multiple sclerosis, enrolled in a pregnancy study.

Concerning this clone itself: In the same sample, other DNA sequences code for this CDR3. The rearrangement links TRBV5-6 to TRBJ1-4; the match to TRBD1 covers 7 bases. CDR1 and CDR2 (germline): SGHDT, YYEEEE. There are 14 residues in the CDR3. V shed 0 bases and J 6 bases; nucleotides not matched to a gene: 2. The CDR3 DNA follows: TGTGCCAGCAGCTTGGGAAGGGGGCATGAAAAACTGTTTTTT. The encoded protein is CASSLGRGHEKLFF. The full variable domain, in which reference TRBV5-6 and TRBJ1-4 provide the parts outside the CDR3, is DAGVTQSPTHLIKTRGQQVTLRCSPKSGHDTVSWYQQALGQGPQFIFQYYEEEERQRGNFPDRFSGHQFPNYSSELNVNALLLGDSALYLCASSLGRGHEKLFFGSGTQLSVL.

The CDR3 coding sequence is TGTGCCAGCAGCGTAGGAACAGACTCACCCCTCCACTTT. Protein sequence: CASSVGTDSPLHF. The V call is TRBV9, the J call TRBJ1-6; D is ambiguous. V was cut by 0 bases and J by 10 bases, with 8 bases left in between. The CDR3 covers 13 residues. Germline values: CDR1 SGDLS, CDR2 YYNGEE.

This clone was seen more than once but under ten times. The chain recombines TRBV19 with TRBJ2-2, with 7 nucleotides matching TRBD1. The CDR3 has 14 amino acids. The germline V gene has CDR1 LNHDA and CDR2 SQIVND (reference sequence). V lost 11 bases to trimming and J lost 1 base; unmatched junction nucleotides: 7. CDR3 residues: CALRGRQNTGELFF. In DNA, the CDR3 is TGTGCCCTTAGGGGGCGGCAGAACACCGGGGAGCTGTTTTTT. Together with reference TRBV19 and TRBJ2-2, the CDR3 gives the full variable domain: DGGITQSPKYLFRKEGQNVTLSCEQNLNHDAMYWYRQDPGQGLRLIYYSQIVNDFQKGDIAEGYSVSREKKESFPLTVTSAQKNPTAFYLCALRGRQNTGELFFGEGSRLTVL.

The chain recombines TRBV9 with TRBJ2-3; D is undetermined. Trimming left V 4 bases short and J 5 bases short, with 8 bases between. Looked up from germline, CDR1 is SGDLS and CDR2 is YYNGEE. This CDR3 has 12 amino acids. This CDR3 reads CASSPRRDTQYF. In DNA form, the CDR3 reads TGTGCCAGCAGCCCCCGTCGAGATACGCAGTATTTT.

This rearrangement joins TRBV19 to TRBJ1-3; D is ambiguous. CDR1 is LNHDA, CDR2 SQIVND, per germline (reference sequence). Trimming removed 7 bases from V and 5 bases from J, with 9 bases in between. This CDR3 spans 12 amino acids. The CDR3 reads CASTGARNTIYF. CDR3 sequence (DNA): TGTGCCAGTACCGGAGCTCGAAACACCATATATTTT.

This chain links TRBV5-6 with TRBJ2-5, with 7 bases lining up with TRBD1. Looked up from germline, CDR1 is SGHDT and CDR2 is YYEEEE. The CDR3 is made up of 13 amino acids. Germline trimming cut 6 bases from V and 5 bases from J; bases unmatched to any gene: 7. The CDR3 DNA reads TGTGCCAGCAATCTACAGGGGAGCGAGACCCAGTACTTC. Translating gives CASNLQGSETQYF.

The genes are TRBV19 and TRBJ2-7, with D tentatively TRBD1 (6 bases). This CDR3 contains 15 residues. V shed 5 bases and J shed 2 bases, with 16 bases lying between them. In germline, CDR1 is LNHDA, CDR2 SQIVND (reference sequence). The CDR3 loop reads CASSPDRPGPYEQYF. The CDR3 region has the DNA TGTGCCAGTAGTCCCGACAGGCCGGGTCCCTACGAGCAGTACTTC.

The rearrangement joins TRBV11-2 to TRBJ1-3; 7 bases align to TRBD1. The CDR3 totals 16 residues. V gave up 3 bases and J gave up 0 bases; unmatched junction bases: 5. The germline V gene has CDR1 SGHAT and CDR2 FQNNGV. In nucleotides, the CDR3 is TGTGCCAGCAGCTTCGCCTGGGACAGCTCTGGAAACACCATATATTTT. This codes for CASSFAWDSSGNTIYF.

The rearrangement links TRBV7-2 to TRBJ2-7, with TRBD2 matching over 7 bases. Trimming removed 5 bases from V and 2 bases from J; junction bases left unmatched: 3. Germline V gene lookup returns CDR1 SGHTA and CDR2 FQGNSA. This CDR3 has 13 amino acids. This CDR3 reads CASSRSGAYEQYF. For the CDR3, the DNA is TGTGCCAGCAGCAGAAGCGGGGCCTACGAGCAGTACTTC.

The chain combines TRBV5-4 with TRBJ1-5; D perhaps matches TRBD1 (5 bases). Trimming shortened V by 3 bases and J by 7 bases, and 20 bases separated the two germline ends. Looked up from germline, CDR1 is SGHNT and CDR2 is YYREEE (reference sequence). CDR3 length equals 16 residues. CDR3 residues: CASSYSGRGRGQPQHF. CDR3 in DNA: TGTGCCAGCAGCTACAGCGGCCGGGGGAGAGGGCAGCCCCAGCATTTT. Full variable domain (rest looked up from reference TRBV5-4 and TRBJ1-5): ETGVTQSPTHLIKTRGQQVTLRCSSQSGHNTVSWYQQALGQGPQFIFQYYREEENGRGNFPPRFSGLQFPNYSSELNVNALELDDSALYLCASSYSGRGRGQPQHFGDGTRLSIL.

This chain uses TRBV6-5 with TRBJ2-3; 10 bases line up with TRBD1. The CDR3 runs 16 residues. Germline lookup yields CDR1 MNHEY and CDR2 SVGAGI. Trimming removed 4 bases from V and 8 bases from J; junction bases left unmatched: 12. The CDR3 DNA sequence: TGTGCCAGCAGTTCCCCATCCGGGACAGGGGTGTCTACGCAGTATTTT. Protein: CASSSPSGTGVSTQYF.

V and J are TRBV27 and TRBJ1-1, with TRBD1 matching over 7 bases. Germline lookup yields CDR1 MNHEY and CDR2 SMNVEV (reference sequence). V was clipped by 0 bases and J by 7 bases; unmatched bases: 5. This CDR3 is built from 14 residues. As DNA, the CDR3 is TGTGCCAGCAGTTTATCGAGGGGGCCGCATGAAGCTTTCTTT. It codes for CASSLSRGPHEAFF.

This clone was recorded once. V is TRBV19 and J is TRBJ1-5; unclear D gene. Germline CDR1 is LNHDA and CDR2 is SQIVND (reference sequence). V gave up 2 bases and J gave up 2 bases, with 10 bases separating them. The CDR3 length is 15 residues. CDR3 region: CASSIPGIGNQPQHF. CDR3 in DNA: TGTGCCAGTAGTATACCCGGGATAGGCAATCAGCCCCAGCATTTT. The full variable domain, completed using reference TRBV19 and TRBJ1-5, is DGGITQSPKYLFRKEGQNVTLSCEQNLNHDAMYWYRQDPGQGLRLIYYSQIVNDFQKGDIAEGYSVSREKKESFPLTVTSAQKNPTAFYLCASSIPGIGNQPQHFGDGTRLSIL.

Notes on this clone: Other nucleotide sequences from this sample produce the same CDR3. The chain has TRBV6-5 and TRBJ2-7, with no clear D. V lost 0 bases and J 0 bases, leaving 6 bases between the germline ends. The germline V gene has CDR1 MNHEY and CDR2 SVGAGI. CDR3 length equals 14 residues. For the CDR3, the DNA is TGTGCCAGCAGTTACTCGTACAGCTCCTACGAGCAGTACTTC. Its protein product is CASSYSYSSYEQYF.